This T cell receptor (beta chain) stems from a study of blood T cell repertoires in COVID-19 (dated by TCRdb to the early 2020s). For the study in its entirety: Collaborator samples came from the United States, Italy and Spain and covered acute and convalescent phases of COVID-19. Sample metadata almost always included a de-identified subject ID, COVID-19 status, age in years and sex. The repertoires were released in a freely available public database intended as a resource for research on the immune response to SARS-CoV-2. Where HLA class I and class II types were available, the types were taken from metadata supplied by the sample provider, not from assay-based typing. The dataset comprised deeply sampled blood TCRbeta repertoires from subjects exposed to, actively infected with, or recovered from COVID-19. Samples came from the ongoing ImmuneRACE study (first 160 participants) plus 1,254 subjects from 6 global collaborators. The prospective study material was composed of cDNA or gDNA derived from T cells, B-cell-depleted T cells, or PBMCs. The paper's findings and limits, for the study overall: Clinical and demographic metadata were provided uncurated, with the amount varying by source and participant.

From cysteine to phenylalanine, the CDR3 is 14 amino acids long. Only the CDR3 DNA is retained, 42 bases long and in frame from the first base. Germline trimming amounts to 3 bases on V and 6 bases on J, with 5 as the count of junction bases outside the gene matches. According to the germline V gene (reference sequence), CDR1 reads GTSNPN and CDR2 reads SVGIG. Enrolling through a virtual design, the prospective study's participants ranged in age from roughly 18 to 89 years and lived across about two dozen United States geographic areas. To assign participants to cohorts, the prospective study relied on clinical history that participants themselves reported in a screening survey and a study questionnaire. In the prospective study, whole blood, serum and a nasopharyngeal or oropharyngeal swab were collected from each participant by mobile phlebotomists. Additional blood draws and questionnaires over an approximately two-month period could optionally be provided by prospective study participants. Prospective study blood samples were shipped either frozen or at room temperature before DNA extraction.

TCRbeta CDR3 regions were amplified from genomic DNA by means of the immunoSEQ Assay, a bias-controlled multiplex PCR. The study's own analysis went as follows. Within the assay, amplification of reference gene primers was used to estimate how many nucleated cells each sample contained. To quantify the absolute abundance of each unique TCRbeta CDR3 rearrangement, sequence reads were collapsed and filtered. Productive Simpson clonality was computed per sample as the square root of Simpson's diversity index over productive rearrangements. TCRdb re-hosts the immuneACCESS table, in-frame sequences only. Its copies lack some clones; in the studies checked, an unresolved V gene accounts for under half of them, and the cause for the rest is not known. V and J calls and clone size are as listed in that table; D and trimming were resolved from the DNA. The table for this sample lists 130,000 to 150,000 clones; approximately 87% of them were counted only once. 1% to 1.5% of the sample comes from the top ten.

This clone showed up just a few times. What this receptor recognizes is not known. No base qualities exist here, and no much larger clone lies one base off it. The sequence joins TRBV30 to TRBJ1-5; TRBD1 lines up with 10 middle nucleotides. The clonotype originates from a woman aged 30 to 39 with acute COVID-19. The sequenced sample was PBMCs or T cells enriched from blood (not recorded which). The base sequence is TGTGCCTGGAGAGGGACAGGGGTAAGTCAGCCCCAGCATTTT. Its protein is CAWRGTGVSQPQHF.